The 21 T cell receptor beta chains given below trace back to one sample, sequenced in a study of cytomegalovirus exposure and HLA in healthy donors. This PCR relied on a set of 60 Vbeta primers and 13 Jbeta primers. Sequencing was performed with immunoSEQ multiplex PCR; in TCRdb, only in-frame clones are kept and a portion is missing. In the table there are about 180,000 clones, 77% of which are singletons. The sample comprised PBMCs. The receptors were gathered from a woman in her fifties or sixties in good health and CMV-seropositive.

The V call is TRBV5-4, the J call TRBJ2-4; 9 bases fit TRBD1. Germline CDR1 and CDR2: SGHNT and YYREEE (reference sequence). CDR3 length equals 15 residues. The V and J ends lost 4 bases and 6 bases, in that order; junction bases with no gene match: 8. CDR3 residues: CASSLAQGQGNIQYF. CDR3 DNA sequence: TGTGCCAGCAGCCTCGCCCAGGGACAGGGAAACATTCAGTACTTC.

The chain has TRBV10-2 and TRBJ1-2, with 7 positions matching TRBD1. V was pared by 4 bases and J by 5 bases, with 16 bases of the junction left unmatched. This CDR3 is built from 17 residues. Germline V gives CDR1 WSHSY, CDR2 SAAADI. DNA for the CDR3: TGCGCCAGCAGTGTCTCACAGGGGCAAGTACGAGGGTATGGCTACACCTTC. Its protein product is CASSVSQGQVRGYGYTF.

The table lists this clone with a few counts. CDR3 coding DNA: TGTGCCAGCAGACCTACAGGCCGCTCTGGAAACACCATATATTTT. This gives the protein CASRPTGRSGNTIYF. The V call is TRBV6-5, the J call TRBJ1-3, with a possible D match to TRBD1 (5 bases). V shed 6 bases and J shed 0 bases, with 12 bases lying between them. The CDR3 spans 15 residues. Germline CDR1 reads MNHEY; CDR2 reads SVGAGI.

The chain couples TRBV19 to TRBJ2-2, with TRBD1 identical over 7 bases. This CDR3 contains 17 residues. Germline V gene sequence: CDR1 LNHDA, CDR2 SQIVND (reference sequence). The V segment lost 4 bases and the J segment 1 base; nucleotides outside the gene matches: 9. For the CDR3, the DNA is TGTGCCAGTAGTACCCAGGACAGGCCATTGAACACCGGGGAGCTGTTTTTT. Protein: CASSTQDRPLNTGELFF. The full variable domain, rest sourced from reference TRBV19 and TRBJ2-2, is DGGITQSPKYLFRKEGQNVTLSCEQNLNHDAMYWYRQDPGQGLRLIYYSQIVNDFQKGDIAEGYSVSREKKESFPLTVTSAQKNPTAFYLCASSTQDRPLNTGELFFGEGSRLTVL.

The gene calls are TRBV7-9 and TRBJ2-7; D is unresolved. V shed 1 base and J shed 5 bases, with 15 bases lying between them. The germline V gene encodes CDR1 SEHNR and CDR2 FQNEAQ (reference sequence). CDR3 size: 15 residues. This CDR3 reads CASSLVQLRNDEQYF. Written as DNA, the CDR3 is TGTGCCAGCAGCTTAGTTCAATTGCGCAACGACGAGCAGTACTTC.

This clone appeared a few times. This CDR3 reads CASSYLGRVYEQYF. In nucleotides, the CDR3 is TGTGCCAGCAGTTACCTAGGGAGGGTCTACGAGCAGTACTTC. V usage is TRBV27 and J usage is TRBJ2-7; TRBD2 agrees at 7 bases. The germline gives CDR1 MNHEY, CDR2 SMNVEV (reference sequence). V dropped 4 bases and J dropped 3; count of bases not matched to a gene: 6. This CDR3 region has 14 residues.

This clone was observed a single time. V usage is TRBV5-4 and J usage is TRBJ1-1, with a possible D match to TRBD1 (6 bases). The germline gives CDR1 SGHNT, CDR2 YYREEE (reference sequence). With 7 bases removed from V and 4 bases from J, the gap between germline ends came to 14 bases. This CDR3 has 13 residues. CDR3 residues: CASHREKGTEAFF. The CDR3 DNA is TGTGCCAGCCACAGGGAGAAGGGCACTGAAGCTTTCTTT.

CDR3 in amino acids: CASRGLAGGYNEQFF. The CDR3 coding sequence is TGCGCCAGCAGGGGGCTAGCGGGAGGGTACAATGAGCAGTTCTTC. This sequence joins TRBV5-1 and TRBJ2-1; 12 nucleotides agree with TRBD2. Germline V gene sequence: CDR1 SGHRS, CDR2 YFSETQ. V dropped 5 bases and J dropped 4; count of bases not matched to a gene: 4. The CDR3 length is 15 residues.

J is TRBJ2-7 and V is TRBV29-1; D is possibly TRBD2 (5 bases). V was shortened by 0 bases and J by 3 bases, with 15 bases between the two germline ends. CDR3 length: 15 amino acids. Germline CDR1 and CDR2: SQVTM and ANQGSEA. The CDR3 nucleotides read TGCAGCGTTGAAGACGACTCCGAAGGGAGCTACGAGCAGTACTTC. Translating it yields CSVEDDSEGSYEQYF.

CDR3 nucleotides: TGTGCCAGCAGTTACTCGGGAGGGGGCAAAAACATTCAGTACTTC. Translation: CASSYSGGGKNIQYF. V gene TRBV6-5 combines with J gene TRBJ2-4, with D perhaps matching TRBD2 (7 bases). Germline values: CDR1 MNHEY, CDR2 SVGAGI. Trimming removed 0 bases from V and 3 bases from J, with 9 bases in between. This CDR3 has 15 amino acids.

The chain combines TRBV27 with TRBJ1-1, with a tentative D call TRBD1 (6 bases). V was shortened by 3 bases and J by 0 bases, with 17 bases between the two germline ends. The CDR3 consists of 17 residues. Germline lookup yields CDR1 MNHEY and CDR2 SMNVEV (reference sequence). CDR3 amino acids: CASSLGQGLRMNTEAFF. The CDR3 DNA reads TGTGCCAGCAGTTTGGGTCAGGGGTTACGCATGAACACTGAAGCTTTCTTT.

V usage is TRBV28 and J usage is TRBJ2-5; a weak D match, TRBD1 (5 bases). CDR1 is MDHEN, CDR2 SYDVKM, per germline. The V end was cut by 3 bases, the J end by 1 base, with 6 bases between. CDR3 length equals 13 residues. CDR3 amino acids: CASSLGLQETQYF. Here the CDR3 DNA reads TGTGCCAGCAGTTTGGGGCTCCAAGAGACCCAGTACTTC.

This clone turned up a few times. The chain carries TRBV28 and TRBJ1-5, with a weak D call TRBD1 (5 bases). Germline V gene data show CDR1 as MDHEN and CDR2 as SYDVKM. V lost 3 bases to trimming and J lost 6 bases, with 12 bases between them. This CDR3 is built from 14 residues. As DNA, the CDR3 is TGTGCCAGCAGTTTTTTGGGGGGAGGTCAGCCCCAGCATTTT. Amino acid sequence: CASSFLGGGQPQHF. Looking up the rest from reference TRBV28 and TRBJ1-5 gives the full variable domain: DVKVTQSSRYLVKRTGEKVFLECVQDMDHENMFWYRQDPGLGLRLIYFSYDVKMKEKGDIPEGYSVSREKKERFSLILESASTNQTSMYLCASSFLGGGQPQHFGDGTRLSIL.

CDR3 bases: TGCAGCGTGAGGAGCGGGCACGAGCAGTACTTC. Translation gives CSVRSGHEQYF. The chain employs TRBV29-1 and TRBJ2-7, with a tentative D call TRBD2 (6 bases). V lost 6 bases and J lost 5, with 11 bases in between. In germline, CDR1 is SQVTM, CDR2 ANQGSEA. The CDR3 has 11 amino acids.

V and J are TRBV7-2 and TRBJ2-7; 7 nucleotides match TRBD1. The CDR3 is made up of 14 amino acids. The V and J ends lost 4 bases and 3 bases, in that order; junction bases with no gene match: 6. Germline-derived CDR1 and CDR2 are SGHTA and FQGNSA. The CDR3 loop is CASSSNRGSYEQYF. As DNA, the CDR3 is TGTGCCAGCAGCTCGAACAGGGGTAGCTACGAGCAGTACTTC. The whole variable domain, remainder taken from reference TRBV7-2 and TRBJ2-7, is GAGVSQSPSNKVTEKGKDVELRCDPISGHTALYWYRQSLGQGLEFLIYFQGNSAPDKSGLPSDRFSAERTGGSVSTLTIQRTQQEDSAVYLCASSSNRGSYEQYFGPGTRLTVT.

Concerning this clone: The sample carries other DNA sequences with the same CDR3. The chain couples TRBV6-5 to TRBJ2-7; unclear D gene. The CDR3 loop spans 12 amino acids. Germline CDR1 MNHEY, CDR2 SVGAGI. The V gene lost 4 bases and the J gene lost 5 bases, with 9 bases spanning the gap. The CDR3 bases are TGTGCCAGCAGTTCCCCTGGAGACGAGCAGTACTTC. Residues: CASSSPGDEQYF.

This sequence joins TRBV9 and TRBJ1-2; maybe TRBD1 (5 bases). This CDR3 has 15 residues. Germline CDR1 SGDLS, CDR2 YYNGEE. V dropped 4 bases and J dropped 8 bases, with 21 bases sitting between them. As DNA, the CDR3 is TGTGCCAGCAGCCCTGCGTGGGGGGTAACGAAGGGCTACACCTTC. Translating gives CASSPAWGVTKGYTF.

The chain joins TRBV5-1 to TRBJ2-7, with 11 bases aligning to TRBD1. Unmatched junction bases numbered 9, after V lost 4 bases and J lost 3 bases. CDR3 length equals 16 residues. Germline V CDR1 and CDR2: SGHRS, YFSETQ. This chain's CDR3 is CASSQSPGTGGYEQYF. The CDR3 nucleotides read TGCGCCAGCAGCCAATCCCCCGGGACAGGGGGCTACGAGCAGTACTTC.

The table lists this clone with a few counts. The chain joins TRBV19 to TRBJ1-1; D is unclear. Trimming shortened V by 2 bases and J by 2 bases, and 6 bases separated the two germline ends. Germline CDR1 LNHDA, CDR2 SQIVND (reference sequence). The CDR3 runs to 13 residues. The CDR3, as DNA: TGTGCCAGTAGTATAAGCTCAAACACTGAAGCTTTCTTT. Its protein product is CASSISSNTEAFF.

CDR3 nucleotides: TGTGCGTCGGGGTCCGGGGAGCTGTTTTTT. This sequence encodes CASGSGELFF. The chain links TRBV28 to TRBJ2-2, with TRBD2 as a possible D gene (5 bases). Germline V gene lookup returns CDR1 MDHEN and CDR2 SYDVKM. The CDR3 totals 10 residues.

The chain joins TRBV2 to TRBJ2-7; D is uncertain. V lost 4 bases to trimming and J lost 0 bases, with 13 bases between them. Looked up from germline, CDR1 is SNHLY and CDR2 is FYNNEI. This CDR3 has 15 amino acids. The CDR3 sequence: CASSVSPRSSYEQYF. The CDR3 nucleotides are TGTGCCAGCAGTGTCTCCCCCCGGAGCTCCTACGAGCAGTACTTC.